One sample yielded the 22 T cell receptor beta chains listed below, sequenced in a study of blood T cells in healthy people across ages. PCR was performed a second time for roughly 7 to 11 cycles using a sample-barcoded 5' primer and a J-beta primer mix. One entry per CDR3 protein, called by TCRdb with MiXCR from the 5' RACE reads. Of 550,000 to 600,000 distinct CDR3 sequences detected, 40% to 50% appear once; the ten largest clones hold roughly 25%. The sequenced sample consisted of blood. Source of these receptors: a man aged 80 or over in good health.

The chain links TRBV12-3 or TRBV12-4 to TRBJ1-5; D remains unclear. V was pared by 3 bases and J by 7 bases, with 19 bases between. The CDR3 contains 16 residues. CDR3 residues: CASSFSGRGGGQPQHF. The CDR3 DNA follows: TGTGCCAGCAGTTTTTCCGGCCGGGGAGGCGGACAGCCCCAGCATTTT.

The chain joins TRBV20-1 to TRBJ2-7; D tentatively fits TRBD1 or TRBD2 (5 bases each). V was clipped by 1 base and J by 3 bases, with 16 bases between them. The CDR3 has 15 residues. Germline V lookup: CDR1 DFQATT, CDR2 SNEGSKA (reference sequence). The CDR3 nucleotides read TGCAGTGCTAGAGTGGGACGGCTATTAGACTACGAGCAGTACTTC. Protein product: CSARVGRLLDYEQYF.

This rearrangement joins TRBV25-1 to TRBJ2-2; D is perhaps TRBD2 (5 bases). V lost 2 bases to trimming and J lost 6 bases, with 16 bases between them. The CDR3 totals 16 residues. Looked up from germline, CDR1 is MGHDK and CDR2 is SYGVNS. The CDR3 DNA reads TGTGCCAGCAGTGAAAAGGGTGAGGGTTTGCCCGGGGAGCTGTTTTTT. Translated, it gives CASSEKGEGLPGELFF.

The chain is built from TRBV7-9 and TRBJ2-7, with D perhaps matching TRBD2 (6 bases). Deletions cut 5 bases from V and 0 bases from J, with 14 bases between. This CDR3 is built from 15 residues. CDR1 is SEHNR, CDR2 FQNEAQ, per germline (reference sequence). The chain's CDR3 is CASSKPGGFSYEQYF. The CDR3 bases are TGTGCCAGCAGCAAACCCGGGGGTTTCTCCTACGAGCAGTACTTC.

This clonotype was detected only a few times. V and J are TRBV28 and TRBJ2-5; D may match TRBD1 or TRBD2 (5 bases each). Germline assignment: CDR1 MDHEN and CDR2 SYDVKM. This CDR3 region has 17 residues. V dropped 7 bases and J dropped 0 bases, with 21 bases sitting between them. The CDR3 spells CASTTPGRLTYQETQYF. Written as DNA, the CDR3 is TGTGCCAGCACTACCCCGGGGCGGTTGACGTACCAAGAGACCCAGTACTTC.

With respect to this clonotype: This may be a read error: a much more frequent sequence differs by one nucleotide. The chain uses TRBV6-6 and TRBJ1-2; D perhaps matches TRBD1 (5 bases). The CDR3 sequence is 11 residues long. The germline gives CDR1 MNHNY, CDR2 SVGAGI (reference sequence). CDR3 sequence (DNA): TGTGCCGGCAGGCGGGGCGACGGCTACACCTTC. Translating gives CAGRRGDGYTF.

DNA for the CDR3: TGTGCCAGCAGCGTAGGGGGAACAGGGGACGAGCGGTACTTC. This sequence encodes CASSVGGTGDERYF. This chain uses TRBV9 with TRBJ2-4; 7 bases map to TRBD1. The germline V gene encodes CDR1 SGDLS and CDR2 YYNGEE. The trim removed 0 bases at V and 15 bases at J, leaving 12 bases unmatched. The CDR3 runs to 14 residues.

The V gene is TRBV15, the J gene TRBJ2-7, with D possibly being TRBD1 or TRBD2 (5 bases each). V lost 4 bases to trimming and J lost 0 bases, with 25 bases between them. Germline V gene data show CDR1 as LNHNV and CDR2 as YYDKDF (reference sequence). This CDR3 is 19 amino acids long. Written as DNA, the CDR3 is TGTGCCACCAGCATAAGAAAAGGGACGGCTGACCCTTCCTCCTACGAGCAGTACTTC. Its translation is CATSIRKGTADPSSYEQYF.

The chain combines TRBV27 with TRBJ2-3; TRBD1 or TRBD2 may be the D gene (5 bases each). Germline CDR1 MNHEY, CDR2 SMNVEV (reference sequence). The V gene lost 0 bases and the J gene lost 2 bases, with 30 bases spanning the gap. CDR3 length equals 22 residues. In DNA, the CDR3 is TGTGCCAGCAGTTTATCACCCGTCCAGGGAATTTTCCTTAGGGACCCCACAGATACGCAGTATTTT. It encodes CASSLSPVQGIFLRDPTDTQYF.

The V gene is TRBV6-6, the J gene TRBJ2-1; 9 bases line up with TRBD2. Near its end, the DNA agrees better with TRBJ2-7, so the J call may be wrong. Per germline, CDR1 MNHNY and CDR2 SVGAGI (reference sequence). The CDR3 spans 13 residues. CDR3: CAAGLASYNEQYF. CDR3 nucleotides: TGTGCCGCCGGACTAGCGTCCTACAATGAGCAGTACTTC.

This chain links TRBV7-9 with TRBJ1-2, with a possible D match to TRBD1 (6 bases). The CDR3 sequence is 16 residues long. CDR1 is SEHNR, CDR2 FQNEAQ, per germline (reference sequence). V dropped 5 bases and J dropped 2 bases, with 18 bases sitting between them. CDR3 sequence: CASSTLTGAINYGYTF. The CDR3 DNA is TGTGCCAGCAGCACCCTGACAGGAGCCATCAACTATGGCTACACCTTC. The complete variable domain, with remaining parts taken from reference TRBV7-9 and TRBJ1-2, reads DTGVSQNPRHKITKRGQNVTFRCDPISEHNRLYWYRQTLGQGPEFLTYFQNEAQLEKSRLLSDRFSAERPKGSFSTLEIQRTEQGDSAMYLCASSTLTGAINYGYTFGSGTRLTVV.

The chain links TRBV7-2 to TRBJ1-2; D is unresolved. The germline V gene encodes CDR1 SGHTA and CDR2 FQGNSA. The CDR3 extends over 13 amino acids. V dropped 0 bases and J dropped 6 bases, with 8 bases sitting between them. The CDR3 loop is CASSLAPVHGYTF. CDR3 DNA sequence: TGTGCCAGCAGCTTAGCACCGGTACATGGCTACACCTTC.

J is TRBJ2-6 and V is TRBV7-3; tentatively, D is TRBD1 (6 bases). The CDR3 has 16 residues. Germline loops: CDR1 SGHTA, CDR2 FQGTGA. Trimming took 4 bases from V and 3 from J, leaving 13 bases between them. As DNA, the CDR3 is TGTGCCAGCAGCTCCGGGACAACTTATGGGGCCAACGTCCTGACTTTC. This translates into CASSSGTTYGANVLTF.

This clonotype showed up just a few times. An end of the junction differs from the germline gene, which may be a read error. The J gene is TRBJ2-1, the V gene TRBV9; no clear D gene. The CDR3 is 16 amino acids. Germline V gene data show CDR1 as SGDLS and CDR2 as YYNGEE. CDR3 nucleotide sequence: TGTGCCAGCAGCGTAGCCGGCAGAGGATCCTACAATGATCAGTTCTTC. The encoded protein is CASSVAGRGSYNDQFF.

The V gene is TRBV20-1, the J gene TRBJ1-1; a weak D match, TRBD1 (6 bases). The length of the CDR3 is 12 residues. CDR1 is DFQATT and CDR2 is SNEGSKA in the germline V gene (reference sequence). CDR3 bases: TGCATCGCTAGGGGGTTGGACACTGAAGCTTTCTTT. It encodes CIARGLDTEAFF.

Here the CDR3 reads CASSQDGAGYYNEQFF. The CDR3 region has the DNA TGTGCCAGCAGCCAAGATGGGGCGGGTTATTACAATGAGCAGTTCTTC. The rearrangement uses TRBV3-1 and TRBJ2-1, with D perhaps given as TRBD1 or TRBD2 (5 bases each). Looked up from germline, CDR1 is LGHDT and CDR2 is YNNKEL (reference sequence). Trimming cost V 0 bases and J 4 bases, with 13 bases left between them. The length of the CDR3 is 16 residues.

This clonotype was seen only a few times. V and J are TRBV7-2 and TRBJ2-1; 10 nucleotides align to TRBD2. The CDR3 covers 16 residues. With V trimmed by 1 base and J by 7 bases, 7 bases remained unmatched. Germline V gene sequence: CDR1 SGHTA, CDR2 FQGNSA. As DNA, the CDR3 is TGTGCCAGCAGCTTAGTCGGAGCTAGCGGGGGTAATGAGCAGTTCTTC. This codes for CASSLVGASGGNEQFF. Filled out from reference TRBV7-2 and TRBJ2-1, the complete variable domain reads GAGVSQSPSNKVTEKGKDVELRCDPISGHTALYWYRQSLGQGLEFLIYFQGNSAPDKSGLPSDRFSAERTGGSVSTLTIQRTQQEDSAVYLCASSLVGASGGNEQFFGPGTRLTVL.

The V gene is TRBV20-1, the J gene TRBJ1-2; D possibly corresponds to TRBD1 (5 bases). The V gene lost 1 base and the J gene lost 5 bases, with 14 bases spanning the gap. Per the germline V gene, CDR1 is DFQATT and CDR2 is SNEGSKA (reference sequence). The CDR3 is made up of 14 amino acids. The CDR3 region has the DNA TGCAGTGCTAGAGGGTCGCAACAGGTTTATGGCTACACCTTC. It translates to CSARGSQQVYGYTF.

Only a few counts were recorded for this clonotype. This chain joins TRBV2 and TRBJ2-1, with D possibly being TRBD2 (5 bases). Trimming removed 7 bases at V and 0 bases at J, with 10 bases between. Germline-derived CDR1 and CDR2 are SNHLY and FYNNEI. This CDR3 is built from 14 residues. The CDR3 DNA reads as TGTGCCAGCACCCAAGCGGACTCCTACAATGAGCAGTTCTTC. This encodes CASTQADSYNEQFF.

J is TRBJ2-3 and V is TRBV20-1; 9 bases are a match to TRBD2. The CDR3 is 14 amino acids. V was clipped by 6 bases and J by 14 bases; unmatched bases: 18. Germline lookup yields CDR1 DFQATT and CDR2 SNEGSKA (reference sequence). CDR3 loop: CSAPRGGARDSGYF. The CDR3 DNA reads TGCAGTGCCCCGCGGGGGGGGGCGAGGGACAGTGGGTATTTT.

CDR3 coding DNA: TGTGCCAGCAGCGTAGGGACAGGGGTACGATCTGAGCAGTTCTTC. Amino acids: CASSVGTGVRSEQFF. The genes are TRBV9 and TRBJ2-1; 9 positions match TRBD1. J gave up 9 bases and V 0 bases, and 7 bases lay outside the gene matches. The CDR3 extends over 15 amino acids. Germline V gene lookup returns CDR1 SGDLS and CDR2 YYNGEE.

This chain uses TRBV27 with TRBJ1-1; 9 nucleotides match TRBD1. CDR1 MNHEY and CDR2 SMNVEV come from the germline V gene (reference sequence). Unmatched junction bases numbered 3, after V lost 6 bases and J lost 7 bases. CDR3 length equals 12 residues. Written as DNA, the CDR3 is TGTGCCAGCAGGACAGGGGGAGGTGAAGCTTTCTTT. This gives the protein CASRTGGGEAFF.